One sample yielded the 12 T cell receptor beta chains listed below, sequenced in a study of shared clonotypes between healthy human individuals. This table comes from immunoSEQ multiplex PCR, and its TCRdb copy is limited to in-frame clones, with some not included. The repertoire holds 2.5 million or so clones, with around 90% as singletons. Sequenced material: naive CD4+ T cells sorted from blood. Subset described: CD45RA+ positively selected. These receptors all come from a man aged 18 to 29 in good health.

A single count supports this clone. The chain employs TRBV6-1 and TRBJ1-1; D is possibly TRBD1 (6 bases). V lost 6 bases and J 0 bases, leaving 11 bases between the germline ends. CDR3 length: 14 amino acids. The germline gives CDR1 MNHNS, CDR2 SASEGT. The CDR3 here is CASRITGLNTEAFF. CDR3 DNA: TGTGCCAGCAGGATAACAGGGTTGAACACTGAAGCTTTCTTT.

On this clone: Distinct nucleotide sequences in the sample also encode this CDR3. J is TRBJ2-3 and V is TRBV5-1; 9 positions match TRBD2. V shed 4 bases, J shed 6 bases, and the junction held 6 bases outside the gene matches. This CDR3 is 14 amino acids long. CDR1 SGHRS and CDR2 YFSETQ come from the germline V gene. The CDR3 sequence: CASSLGGLADTQYF. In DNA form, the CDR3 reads TGCGCCAGCAGCCTCGGGGGACTAGCCGATACGCAGTATTTT.

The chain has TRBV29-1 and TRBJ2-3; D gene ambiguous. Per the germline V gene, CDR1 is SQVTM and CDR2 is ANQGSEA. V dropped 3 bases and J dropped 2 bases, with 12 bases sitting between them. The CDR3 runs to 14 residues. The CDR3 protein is CSVDGGRITDTQYF. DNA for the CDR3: TGCAGCGTTGATGGCGGACGGATCACAGATACGCAGTATTTT.

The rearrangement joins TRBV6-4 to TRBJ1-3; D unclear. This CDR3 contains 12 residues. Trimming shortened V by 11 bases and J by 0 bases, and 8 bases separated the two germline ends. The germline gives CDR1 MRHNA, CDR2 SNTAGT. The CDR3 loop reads CAGPVSGNTIYF. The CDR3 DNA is TGTGCCGGCCCCGTCTCTGGAAACACCATATATTTT.

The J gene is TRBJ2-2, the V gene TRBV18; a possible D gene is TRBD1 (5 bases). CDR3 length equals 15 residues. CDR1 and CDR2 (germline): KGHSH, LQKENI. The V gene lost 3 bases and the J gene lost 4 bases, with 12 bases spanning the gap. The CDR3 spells CASSPQGSGTGELFF. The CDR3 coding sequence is TGTGCCAGCTCACCGCAGGGATCCGGCACCGGGGAGCTGTTTTTT.

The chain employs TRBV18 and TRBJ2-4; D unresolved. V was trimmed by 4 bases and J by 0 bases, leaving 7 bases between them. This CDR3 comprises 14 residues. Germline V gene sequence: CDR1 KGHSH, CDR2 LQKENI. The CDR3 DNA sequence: TGTGCCAGCTCACTCCCCGAAGCCAAAAACATTCAGTACTTC. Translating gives CASSLPEAKNIQYF.

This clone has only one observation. The CDR3 DNA follows: TGCGCCAGCAGCTTGGCCGCGACCCAGTACTTC. Protein sequence: CASSLAATQYF. This chain uses TRBV5-1 with TRBJ2-5; unclear D gene. Trimming removed 0 bases at V and 7 bases at J, with 4 bases between. The CDR3 spans 11 residues. Per the germline V gene, CDR1 is SGHRS and CDR2 is YFSETQ.

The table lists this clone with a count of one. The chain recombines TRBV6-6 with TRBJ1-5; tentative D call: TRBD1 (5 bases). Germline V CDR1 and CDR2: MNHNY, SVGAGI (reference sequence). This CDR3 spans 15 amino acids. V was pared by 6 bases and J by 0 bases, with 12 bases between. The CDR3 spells CASSPGQYSNQPQHF. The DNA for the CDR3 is TGTGCCAGCAGCCCTGGACAATATAGCAATCAGCCCCAGCATTTT.

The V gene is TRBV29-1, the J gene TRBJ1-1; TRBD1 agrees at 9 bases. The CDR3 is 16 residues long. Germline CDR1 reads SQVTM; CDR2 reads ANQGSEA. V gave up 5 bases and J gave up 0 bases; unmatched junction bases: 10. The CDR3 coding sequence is TGCAGCGTTCCGGGACAGGGTAGATCCATGAACACTGAAGCTTTCTTT. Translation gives CSVPGQGRSMNTEAFF.

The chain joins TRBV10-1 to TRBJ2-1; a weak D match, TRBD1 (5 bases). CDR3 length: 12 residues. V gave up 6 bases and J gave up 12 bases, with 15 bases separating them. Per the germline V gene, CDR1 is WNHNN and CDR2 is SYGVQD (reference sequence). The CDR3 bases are TGCGCCAGCAGCGGCTTCGCTACAGGGCAGTTCTTC. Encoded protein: CASSGFATGQFF.

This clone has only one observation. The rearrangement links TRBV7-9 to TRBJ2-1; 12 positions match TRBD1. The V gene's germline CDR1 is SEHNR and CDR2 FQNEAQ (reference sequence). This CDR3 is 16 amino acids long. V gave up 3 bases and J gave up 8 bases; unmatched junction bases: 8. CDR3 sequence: CASSFRPGQGAYEQFF. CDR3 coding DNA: TGTGCCAGCAGCTTCAGACCGGGACAGGGGGCCTATGAGCAGTTCTTC.

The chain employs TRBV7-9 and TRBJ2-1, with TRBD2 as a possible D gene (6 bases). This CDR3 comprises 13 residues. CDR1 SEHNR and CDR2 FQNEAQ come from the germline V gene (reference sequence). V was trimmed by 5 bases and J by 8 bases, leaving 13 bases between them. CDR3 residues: CASSPQGGHEQFF. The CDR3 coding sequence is TGTGCCAGCAGCCCGCAGGGAGGCCATGAGCAGTTCTTC.